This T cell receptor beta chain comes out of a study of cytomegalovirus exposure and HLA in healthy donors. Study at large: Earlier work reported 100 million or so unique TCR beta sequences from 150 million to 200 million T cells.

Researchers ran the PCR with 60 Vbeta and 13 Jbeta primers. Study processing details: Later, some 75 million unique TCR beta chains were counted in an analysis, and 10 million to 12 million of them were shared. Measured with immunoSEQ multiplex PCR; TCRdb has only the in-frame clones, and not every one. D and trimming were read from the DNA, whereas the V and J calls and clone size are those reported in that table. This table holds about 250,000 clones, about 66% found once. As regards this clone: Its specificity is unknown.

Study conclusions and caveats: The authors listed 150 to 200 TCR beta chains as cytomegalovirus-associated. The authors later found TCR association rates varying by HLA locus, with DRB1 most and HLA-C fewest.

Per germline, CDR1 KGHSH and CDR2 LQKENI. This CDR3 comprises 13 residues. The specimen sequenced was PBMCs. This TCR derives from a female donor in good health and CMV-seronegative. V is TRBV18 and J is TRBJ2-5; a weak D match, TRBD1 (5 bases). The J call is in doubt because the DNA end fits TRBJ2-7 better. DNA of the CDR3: TGTGCCAGCTCACCACAGACAGCTTACGAGCAGTACTTC. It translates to CASSPQTAYEQYF.